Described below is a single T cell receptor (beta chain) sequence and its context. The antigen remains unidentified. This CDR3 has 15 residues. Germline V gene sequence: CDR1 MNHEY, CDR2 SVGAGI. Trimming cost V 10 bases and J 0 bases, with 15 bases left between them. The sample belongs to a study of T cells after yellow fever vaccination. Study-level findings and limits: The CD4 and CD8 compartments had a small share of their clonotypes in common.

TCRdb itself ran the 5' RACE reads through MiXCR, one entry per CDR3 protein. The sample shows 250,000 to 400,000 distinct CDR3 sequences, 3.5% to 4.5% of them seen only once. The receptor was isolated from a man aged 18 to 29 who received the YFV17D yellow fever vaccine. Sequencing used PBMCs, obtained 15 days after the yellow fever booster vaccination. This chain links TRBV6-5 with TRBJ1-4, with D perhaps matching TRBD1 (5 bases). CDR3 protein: CATRAQAATNEKLFF. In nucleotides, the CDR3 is TGTGCCACCAGGGCCCAGGCAGCAACTAATGAAAAACTGTTTTTT.